This T cell receptor (beta chain) was sequenced in a study of T cell repertoires in cytomegalovirus infection. Study information: Both a matching HLA type and CMV infection were indicated by public TCR beta signatures.

Germline values: CDR1 MNHEY, CDR2 SMNVEV (reference sequence). The CDR3 totals 20 residues. Trimming took 1 base from V and 0 from J; bases not matched to a gene: 8. General study points: There were carriers of CMV plus the relevant HLA, and cumulative public TCR beta family frequency identified them. What dominated the ex vivo response were HLA-C-restricted CMV-specific TCR beta clonotypes.

To note about this clonotype: What it binds is not known.

Using its own MiXCR run on the reads, TCRdb lists one record per CDR3 protein. The table shows roughly 230,000 distinct CDR3 sequences, with roughly 23% occurring only once. The TCR sequence derives from a human donor in good health (CMV status not recorded). Some clones in this sample may be carry-over from other donors' samples. The V call is TRBV27, the J call TRBJ2-1, with 14 bases aligning to TRBD2. Source material: CD8+ T cells from PBMCs. CDR3 loop: CASSLFATSGGASSYNEQFF. DNA of the CDR3: TGTGCCAGCAGTTTATTCGCGACTAGCGGGGGGGCCAGCTCCTACAATGAGCAGTTCTTC.